In this sample, the clone carrying this T cell receptor (beta chain) turned up many times. Using unique molecular identifiers, the investigators prepared the TCRbeta library. TCRdb re-analysed the PCR reads in MiXCR, keeping a single row per CDR3 protein. Of 400,000 to 500,000 distinct CDR3 sequences detected, about a tenth appear once; the ten largest clones hold over 4.5%. This specimen comes from a study of T-cell reconstitution after alpha-beta-depleted transplantation in children. Trimming removed 0 bases from V and 0 bases from J, with 7 bases in between. The germline V gene encodes CDR1 SEHNR and CDR2 FQNEAQ (reference sequence). This CDR3 has 15 residues.

The TCR sequence derives from a human donor who donated a stem cell graft to a child with acute myeloid leukemia. The V gene is TRBV7-9, the J gene TRBJ2-3; D gene unclear. Sequenced here: PBMCs from the stem cell graft donor, sampled from the stem cell graft. The CDR3 region has the DNA TGTGCCAGCAGCTTAGCGCGAAGGAGCACAGATACGCAGTATTTT. This translates into CASSLARRSTDTQYF.